This T cell receptor beta chain is drawn from a study of tumor-infiltrating lymphocytes in primary liver carcinoma (dated by TCRdb to 2017 to 2019). Context from the whole study: Between late 2015 and March 2016, about 5 patients in China with histopathologically diagnosed primary liver carcinoma had their tumors surgically resected. Of the five patients (three men and two women, aged 30 to 69 years), four had hepatocellular carcinoma and one had combined HCC and intrahepatic cholangiocarcinoma. The five patients had tumors staged T1-T3 N0M0, with maximum diameters ranging from 4.2 to 10 cm. Samples yielded roughly 3.5 to 8 million productive TCRbeta reads; read depth did not differ significantly between tissue types. Across five regions of each liver tumor, along with adjacent normal tissue and blood, the study brought together TCRbeta repertoire sequencing, expression microarrays and whole-exome sequencing. A total of some 35 specimens from 5 patients went through TCRbeta repertoire sequencing, namely 25 tumor regions, 5 adjacent noncancerous liver tissues and 5 peripheral blood samples. Repertoires from technical replicates were highly reproducible, with mean shared-clone rates approximately 0.88 and correlation coefficients above 0.95.

TCRbeta-specific cDNA was reverse-transcribed from 500 ng total RNA using a constant-region primer and ProtoScript II reverse transcriptase. Three nested multiplex PCR rounds, following a slightly modified ARM-PCR procedure, were used to build the TCRbeta libraries. Multiplex TRBV1-TRBV30 forward primers and a Cbeta reverse primer were used in the first two PCR rounds, each of which was run for 10 cycles. A final 25-cycle PCR with Deep VentR polymerase added sample barcodes and Illumina adapters. Before sequencing, amplicons of 200-500 bp were purified from gel using a QIAquick gel extraction kit. An Illumina HiSeq 2500 was used to sequence the TCRbeta amplicons with 250-bp paired-end reads. The published analysis was carried out like this. Quality trimming of reads was performed with Trimmomatic v0.33, and paired reads were merged with FLASH v1.2.11 so that full CDR3 sequences could be recovered. MiGEC v1.2.1b assigned V, D and J germline segments to the rearranged TCRbeta sequences. Clonotype statistics, along with Shannon-Wiener diversity indices, were calculated using VDJtools v1.0.0. Except for diversity analysis, only the 250 most abundant clonotypes of each sample were used in subsequent analyses to reduce sampling bias. The public reads were quality trimmed at Q25 with fastp and then assembled into clones with MiXCR by TCRdb, keeping productive beta chains. Merged by CDR3 protein, the rows form single entries marked with the most common genes and DNA. The V and J calls here are based on TCRdb, not the publication. This sample lists about 180,000 distinct CDR3 sequences; approximately 60% were detected once. Clones ranked in the top ten supply less than 75% of the sample.

RNA from unsorted whole blood was extracted with TRIzol reagent, and germline DNA was obtained with the DNeasy Blood & Tissue kit. At the time of sampling, the patients had chronic HBV infection and had not received any treatment. Before surgery, approximately 3.6 milliliters of peripheral blood were drawn into K2EDTA tubes. A word on this clonotype: No cognate antigen has been identified for it. No base-level quality is on record; no much larger clone is a single base apart.

The CDR3 sequence holds 16 residues, the cysteine and phenylalanine included. The DNA shown is the 48-base CDR3, in frame from base 1. V is pruned by 3 bases and J by 7 bases, leaving 18 bases of the junction without a gene match. Taken from the germline V gene, the CDR1 and CDR2 loops are SQVTM and ANQGSEA. What the research found in general, with its limitations: Because only the TCR beta chain was sequenced and unpaired alpha chains were not captured, true repertoire diversity is likely underestimated. Consistent with antigen-driven expansion, pairs of tumor regions showed higher repertoire overlap (mean roughly 36%) than either tumor-adjacent pairs (around 17%) or tumor-blood pairs (roughly 15%). The study included only four or five patients, and the authors note findings should be validated in a larger study. Comparison of CD4+ and CD8+ T cell repertoires was precluded by the use of bulk unsorted samples. A significantly larger repertoire fraction was made up by the top 250 clones in tumors than in blood (p = 0.039).

The receptor's source is a middle-aged man with primary liver carcinoma and hepatitis B virus infection. The chain links TRBV29-1 with TRBJ2-7; 7 central bases correspond to TRBD2. Sequenced input: peripheral blood. DNA sequence: TGCAGCGTTGATGCCCCCGGATGGGCGGGAGCGGGAGAGCAGTACTTC. Its coded protein is CSVDAPGWAGAGEQYF.